This TCR beta chain comes out of a study of shared clonotypes between healthy human individuals. The study, taken as a whole, reports: Approximately 4.6% of naive CD4 clonotypes were shared across a handful of donors. Limitation of the genetic and exposure-history diversity represented came from the few donors.

As for this clone: Antigen unknown.

Genomic DNA of each subset was evenly split across several immunoSEQ plates. Original processing notes: There were no quality scores in the junction-only immunoSEQ sequences, so filtering differed. The assay was immunoSEQ multiplex PCR, and TCRdb's table has in-frame clones only and misses some. That table gives V, J and clone size, and the DNA gave D and trimming. The sample records about 2,500,000 clones, around 90% being singletons. Sequencing was performed on naive CD4+ T cells sorted from blood. Documented subset: CD45RA+ positively selected. The receptor's source is a man younger than 35 in good health.

CDR3 residues: CASSENPGSVYQETQYF. CDR3 bases: TGTGCCAGCAGTGAAAACCCGGGCTCGGTCTACCAAGAGACCCAGTACTTC. The V call is TRBV6-1, the J call TRBJ2-5; D gene ambiguous. Per germline, CDR1 MNHNS and CDR2 SASEGT. Trimming took off 2 bases at V and 0 bases at J, with 16 bases between the two ends. This CDR3 is 17 amino acids long.